The clone carrying this TCR beta chain was counted many times. The CDR3 extends over 14 amino acids. Germline V gene data show CDR1 as SGHRS and CDR2 as YFSETQ. Trimming stripped 5 bases from V and 5 bases from J, with 17 bases between. The entry originates in a study of blood T cells in healthy people across ages. A J-beta primer mix and a sample-barcoded 5' primer were used in a second PCR of about 7 to 12 cycles. TCRdb redid the calling of the 5' RACE reads with MiXCR, one entry per CDR3 protein. This sample has hundreds of thousands of distinct CDR3 sequences, with about 42% found just once. Material: blood. This receptor was obtained from a woman aged 55 to 70 in good health. V and J are TRBV5-1 and TRBJ2-7, with D maybe TRBD1 (6 bases). The DNA for the CDR3 is TGCGCCAGCAGTATCAGGGGAGAGTCGAACGAGCAGTACTTC. Protein sequence: CASSIRGESNEQYF.